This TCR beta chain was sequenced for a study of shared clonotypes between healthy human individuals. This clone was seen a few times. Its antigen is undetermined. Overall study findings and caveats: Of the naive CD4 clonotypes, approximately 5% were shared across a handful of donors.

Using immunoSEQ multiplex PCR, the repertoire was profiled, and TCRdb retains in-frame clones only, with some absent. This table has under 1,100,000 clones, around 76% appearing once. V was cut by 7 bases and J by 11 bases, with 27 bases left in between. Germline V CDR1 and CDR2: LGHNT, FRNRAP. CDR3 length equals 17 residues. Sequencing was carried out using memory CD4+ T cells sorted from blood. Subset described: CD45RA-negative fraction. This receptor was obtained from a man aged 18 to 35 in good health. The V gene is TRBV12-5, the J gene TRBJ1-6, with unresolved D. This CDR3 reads CASARAAADSRGTPLHF. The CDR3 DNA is TGTGCTAGTGCCCGGGCGGCGGCTGACTCTCGAGGCACACCCCTCCACTTT.